The 20 T cell receptor beta chains in this list originate from one sample, sequenced in a study of T cell responses to AZD1222 COVID-19 vaccine (TCRdb year 2021). Library prep was done by the immunoSEQ multiplex PCR assay. TCRdb holds this immuneACCESS table with in-frame rearrangements only. Some clones are missing; in checked studies, unresolved V genes explain under half, and the rest has no known cause. The table for this sample lists 170,000 or so clones; around 92% of them were counted only once. The ten largest make up 0.7% to 0.9% of the sample. In light of the paper, this sample's time point label describes: baseline before first vaccination. The source was peripheral blood, collected on day 0 of AZD1222 vaccination. These receptor sequences come from an adult in good health.

V and J are TRBV6-5 and TRBJ1-5; D is undetermined. This CDR3 comprises 14 residues. Germline loops: CDR1 MNHEY, CDR2 SVGAGI. V was pared by 8 bases and J by 2 bases, with 13 bases between. CDR3 in amino acids: CASSPAGGNQPQHF. Here the CDR3 DNA reads TGTGCCAGCTCCCCAGCAGGCGGCAATCAGCCCCAGCATTTT.

The chain joins TRBV5-6 to TRBJ2-1; D may be TRBD2 (7 bases). In germline, CDR1 is SGHDT, CDR2 YYEEEE. The CDR3 consists of 16 residues. V was clipped by 4 bases and J by 3 bases, with 17 bases between them. The CDR3 sequence: CASSPPTGGSYNEQFF. As DNA, the CDR3 is TGTGCCAGCAGCCCCCCGACGGGGGGCAGCTACAATGAGCAGTTCTTC.

CDR3 DNA sequence: TGTGCCAGCACGGGACAGCTAAGCAATGAGCAGTTCTTC. Residues: CASTGQLSNEQFF. This chain uses TRBV2 with TRBJ2-1; 7 nucleotides line up with TRBD1. Germline CDR1 is SNHLY and CDR2 is FYNNEI. The CDR3 sequence is 13 residues long. Trimming at V came to 7 bases and at J to 6 bases, leaving 6 bases not matched to a gene.

The chain carries TRBV12-3 or TRBV12-4 and TRBJ2-7; D is possibly TRBD1 or TRBD2 (5 bases each). Deletions cut 6 bases from V and 3 bases from J, with 12 bases between. This CDR3 has 13 amino acids. CDR3 region: CASRPGTDYEQYF. For the CDR3, the DNA is TGTGCCAGCAGACCCGGGACGGACTACGAGCAGTACTTC.

This clone was detected once. The chain combines TRBV6-5 with TRBJ1-4, with D unresolved. Germline CDR1 is MNHEY and CDR2 is SVGAGI. The V end was cut by 7 bases, the J end by 3 bases, with 12 bases between. The CDR3 sequence is 14 residues long. CDR3 loop: CASTKLAANEKLFF. The CDR3 coding sequence is TGTGCCAGCACCAAGCTGGCTGCTAATGAAAAACTGTTTTTT.

The chain uses TRBV10-3 and TRBJ1-2; tentative D call: TRBD1 (5 bases). With 9 bases removed from V and 0 bases from J, the gap between germline ends came to 20 bases. CDR3 length: 16 residues. Germline loops: CDR1 ENHRY, CDR2 SYGVKD. The CDR3 spells CAISTWGEPSNYGYTF. The CDR3 region has the DNA TGTGCCATTTCCACTTGGGGGGAGCCGTCTAACTATGGCTACACCTTC.

The rearrangement links TRBV7-9 to TRBJ1-4; D perhaps matches TRBD1 (6 bases). The length of the CDR3 is 15 residues. The ends were cut back, 2 bases at V and 3 bases at J, with 10 bases in the middle. The germline CDR1 and CDR2 sequences are SEHNR and FQNEAQ (reference sequence). CDR3 DNA sequence: TGTGCCAGCAGCTTACGCGCAGGGGCTAATGAAAAACTGTTTTTT. It encodes CASSLRAGANEKLFF.

This chain uses TRBV7-9 with TRBJ1-1; D uncertain. V gave up 2 bases and J gave up 7 bases, with 11 bases separating them. This CDR3 spans 13 amino acids. Germline-derived CDR1 and CDR2 are SEHNR and FQNEAQ (reference sequence). The CDR3 DNA follows: TGTGCCAGCAGCTTATCCCGGATCAGTGAAGCTTTCTTT. It encodes CASSLSRISEAFF.

The rearrangement links TRBV21-1 to TRBJ2-5; the D call in the table, TRBD2, was not verified against the DNA. TRBV21-1 is a pseudogene segment. The CDR3 length is 17 residues. CDR3 sequence (DNA): TGTGCCAGCGGCCATGACCCTGGGCGACCCCTTGAGGGGACCCAGTACTTC. It codes for CASGHDPGRPLEGTQYF.

The rearrangement uses TRBV6-5 and TRBJ1-2; no clear D. Trimming left V 8 bases short and J 4 bases short, with 20 bases between. The CDR3 is 15 residues long. In germline, CDR1 is MNHEY, CDR2 SVGAGI. CDR3 DNA: TGTGCCAGCGGGTTGATTCGGGGATTGGGCTATGGCTACACCTTC. Protein product: CASGLIRGLGYGYTF.

The chain has TRBV25-1 and TRBJ1-1; 10 bases agree with TRBD1. Germline lookup yields CDR1 MGHDK and CDR2 SYGVNS. V was clipped by 5 bases and J by 6 bases; unmatched bases: 6. The CDR3 spans 14 residues. The DNA for the CDR3 is TGTGCCAGCAGTCACCAGGACAGGGGGGCTGAAGCTTTCTTT. It translates to CASSHQDRGAEAFF.

The rearrangement links TRBV9 to TRBJ2-6; 9 bases align to TRBD1. The germline V gene encodes CDR1 SGDLS and CDR2 YYNGEE. The V gene end was trimmed by 4 bases and the J gene end by 0 bases; junction bases not matched to a gene: 8. This CDR3 has 18 residues. CDR3 amino acids: CASSPRQGGSSGANVLTF. The CDR3 coding sequence is TGTGCCAGCAGCCCTAGACAGGGGGGAAGCTCTGGGGCCAACGTCCTGACTTTC. Filled out from reference TRBV9 and TRBJ2-6, the complete variable domain reads DSGVTQTPKHLITATGQRVTLRCSPRSGDLSVYWYQQSLDQGLQFLIQYYNGEERAKGNILERFSAQQFPDLHSELNLSSLELGDSALYFCASSPRQGGSSGANVLTFGAGSRLTVL.

The chain carries TRBV28 and TRBJ2-3, with D hard to call. This CDR3 comprises 15 residues. CDR1 and CDR2 (germline): MDHEN, SYDVKM. V was cut by 8 bases and J by 0 bases, with 15 bases left in between. The CDR3 here is CASGQVFLSTDTQYF. The CDR3 region has the DNA TGTGCCAGCGGGCAGGTGTTTCTTAGCACAGATACGCAGTATTTT.

The chain couples TRBV6-5 to TRBJ1-1, with 10 bases aligning to TRBD1. The germline gives CDR1 MNHEY, CDR2 SVGAGI. This CDR3 has 14 amino acids. J lost 1 base, V lost 7 bases, and 3 bases had no gene match. For the CDR3, the DNA is TGTGCCAGCACGGGGACAGGGGCGAACACTGAAGCTTTCTTT. As protein: CASTGTGANTEAFF.

The table lists this clone with a count of one. This sequence joins TRBV11-3 and TRBJ1-5, with a possible D match to TRBD1 (5 bases). Germline V gene sequence: CDR1 SGHNT, CDR2 YENEEA. The CDR3 spans 13 residues. V lost 5 bases and J 5 bases, leaving 10 bases between the germline ends. The CDR3 DNA reads TGTGCCAGCAGCCGCCAGGGCGATCAGCCCCAGCATTTT. Protein sequence: CASSRQGDQPQHF.

The chain couples TRBV20-1 to TRBJ2-5, with D hard to call. The V gene's germline CDR1 is DFQATT and CDR2 SNEGSKA (reference sequence). The CDR3 is made up of 11 amino acids. Trimming pared 4 bases from V and 1 base from J, leaving 4 bases between. The DNA of the CDR3 is TGCAGTGCTACTTTCCAAGAGACCCAGTACTTC. Encoded protein: CSATFQETQYF.

The chain employs TRBV2 and TRBJ2-4; weak D call: TRBD2 (6 bases). Germline lookup yields CDR1 SNHLY and CDR2 FYNNEI. The CDR3 loop spans 11 amino acids. V was pared by 8 bases and J by 8 bases, with 10 bases between. In nucleotides, the CDR3 is TGTGCCAGCGGCAGGGAGGACATTCAGTACTTC. It encodes CASGREDIQYF.

The chain carries TRBV7-8 and TRBJ2-1, with 7 bases identical to TRBD2. Germline V gene data show CDR1 as SGHVS and CDR2 as FQNEAQ. The CDR3 loop spans 14 amino acids. V gave up 6 bases and J gave up 6 bases; unmatched junction bases: 8. CDR3 residues: CASSKSGRANEQFF. The CDR3 region has the DNA TGTGCCAGCAGTAAAAGTGGGAGGGCCAATGAGCAGTTCTTC.

This chain connects TRBV5-4 to TRBJ1-3, with 7 bases lining up with TRBD1. Trimming took 4 bases from V and 2 from J; bases not matched to a gene: 12. This CDR3 comprises 17 residues. Germline CDR1 SGHNT, CDR2 YYREEE (reference sequence). The CDR3 DNA is TGTGCCAGCAGCCTATTGCATAGTACAGGGGCTGGAAACACCATATATTTT. This sequence encodes CASSLLHSTGAGNTIYF.

The CDR3 is CASSYSGWGGTQYF. In DNA form, the CDR3 reads TGTGCCAGCAGTTACTCGGGCTGGGGTGGGACCCAGTACTTC. The chain has TRBV6-2 or TRBV6-3 and TRBJ2-5, with D unresolved. Per germline, CDR1 MNHEY and CDR2 SVGEGT. The CDR3 totals 14 residues. The ends were cut back, 0 bases at V and 7 bases at J, with 12 bases in the middle.